These 23 T cell receptor beta chains were sequenced from one sample in a study of control samples from healthy donors and cancer patients. Generated by immunoSEQ multiplex PCR, the TCRdb table keeps only in-frame clones and is missing some. The top ten clones hold 2% to 2.5% of a sample with some 67,000 clones, 80% to 90% of them seen once. Sample: PBMCs. All receptors derive from a woman aged 45-60 years with head and neck cancer.

V and J are TRBV4-1 and TRBJ1-5; D is unresolved. V was shortened by 0 bases and J by 5 bases, with 8 bases between the two germline ends. Germline assignment: CDR1 MGHRA and CDR2 YSYEKL. This CDR3 comprises 14 residues. The CDR3 DNA sequence: TGCGCCAGCAGCCAAGAAAAGGGATATCAGCCCCAGCATTTT. Its translation: CASSQEKGYQPQHF.

The chain is built from TRBV27 and TRBJ2-3; TRBD1 aligns across 9 bases. Germline-derived CDR1 and CDR2 are MNHEY and SMNVEV (reference sequence). V was clipped by 8 bases and J by 1 base; unmatched bases: 7. CDR3 length: 15 amino acids. The CDR3 nucleotides read TGTGCCAGCGGACCACAGGGGGCGGGCACAGATACGCAGTATTTT. Translating it yields CASGPQGAGTDTQYF.

V and J are TRBV6-5 and TRBJ1-5; D unclear. V lost 5 bases and J lost 0, with 11 bases in between. Per the germline V gene, CDR1 is MNHEY and CDR2 is SVGAGI. The CDR3 is 15 amino acids. This CDR3 reads CASSLQPYSNQPQHF. CDR3 bases: TGTGCCAGCAGTCTACAGCCCTATAGCAATCAGCCCCAGCATTTT.

V and J are TRBV28 and TRBJ1-5, with 11 bases that match TRBD1. Germline lookup yields CDR1 MDHEN and CDR2 SYDVKM. This CDR3 is 17 amino acids long. V lost 6 bases to trimming and J lost 1 base; unmatched junction nucleotides: 8. The CDR3 DNA sequence: TGTGCCAGCAGCCTAAGGGGACAGGGGGGGAGCAATCAGCCCCAGCATTTT. Protein sequence: CASSLRGQGGSNQPQHF.

V is TRBV5-4 and J is TRBJ2-1; D might be TRBD1 (6 bases). The CDR3 runs to 14 residues. Trimming cost V 5 bases and J 4 bases, with 13 bases left between them. CDR1 is SGHNT, CDR2 YYREEE, per germline (reference sequence). The CDR3 spells CASSSRQEYNEQFF. The CDR3, as DNA: TGTGCCAGCAGTTCCCGACAGGAGTACAATGAGCAGTTCTTC.

The rearrangement uses TRBV30 and TRBJ1-6; D uncertain. CDR3 length: 14 residues. Trimming cost V 8 bases and J 5 bases, with 16 bases left between them. CDR1 GTSNPN and CDR2 SVGIG come from the germline V gene (reference sequence). CDR3 loop: CAGRVSTDNSPLHF. The CDR3 coding sequence is TGTGCCGGCCGGGTGTCCACCGATAATTCACCCCTCCACTTT. The variable domain in full, with the rest retrieved from reference TRBV30 and TRBJ1-6, is SQTIHQWPATLVQPVGSPLSLECTVEGTSNPNLYWYRQAAGRGLQLLFYSVGIGQISSEVPQNLSASRPQDRQFILSSKKLLLSDSGFYLCAGRVSTDNSPLHFGNGTRLTVT.

The chain carries TRBV9 and TRBJ2-1; D perhaps matches TRBD2 (6 bases). V gave up 0 bases and J gave up 1 base, with 8 bases separating them. This CDR3 has 15 amino acids. Germline V gene lookup returns CDR1 SGDLS and CDR2 YYNGEE. Written as DNA, the CDR3 is TGTGCCAGCAGCGTAGGGAGGGGTTCCTACAATGAGCAGTTCTTC. Translating gives CASSVGRGSYNEQFF.

This rearrangement joins TRBV5-6 to TRBJ2-3; D perhaps matches TRBD2 (6 bases). Trimming removed 3 bases at V and 4 bases at J, with 12 bases between. Germline V gives CDR1 SGHDT, CDR2 YYEEEE. The CDR3 contains 14 residues. The CDR3 bases are TGTGCCAGCAGCTCGTCAGGGAGGTCAGATACGCAGTATTTT. Protein: CASSSSGRSDTQYF.

The V gene is TRBV7-8, the J gene TRBJ2-3; 8 bases agree with TRBD1. Trimming at V came to 5 bases and at J to 7 bases, leaving 11 bases not matched to a gene. Germline assignment: CDR1 SGHVS and CDR2 FQNEAQ. There are 15 residues in the CDR3. CDR3 sequence reads: CASSPSDRDVNTQYF. In DNA, the CDR3 is TGTGCCAGCAGCCCTTCGGACAGGGATGTGAATACGCAGTATTTT.

The chain couples TRBV4-1 to TRBJ1-1, with D perhaps TRBD1 (5 bases). Trimming cost V 4 bases and J 2 bases, with 14 bases left between them. The CDR3 has 15 residues. From germline, CDR1 is MGHRA and CDR2 YSYEKL. The CDR3 protein is CASSPPGPQNTEAFF. The CDR3 nucleotides read TGCGCCAGCAGCCCCCCGGGACCCCAAAACACTGAAGCTTTCTTT.

The CDR3 DNA reads as TGTGCCAGCAGCCGGGGCTCCTCGAGGTACGGCGGGGAGCTGTTTTTT. Translating it yields CASSRGSSRYGGELFF. The gene calls are TRBV28 and TRBJ2-2; D is perhaps TRBD1 or TRBD2 (5 bases each). Per the germline V gene, CDR1 is MDHEN and CDR2 is SYDVKM. The CDR3 totals 16 residues. Trimming took off 6 bases at V and 7 bases at J, with 21 bases between the two ends.

The chain has TRBV28 and TRBJ1-2; no clear D. This CDR3 has 13 amino acids. Germline V CDR1 and CDR2: MDHEN, SYDVKM. V shed 5 bases and J shed 6 bases, with 13 bases lying between them. The CDR3 coding sequence is TGTGCCAGCAGTCTGCGAGGGATTGATGGCTACACCTTC. This gives the protein CASSLRGIDGYTF.

The chain has TRBV18 and TRBJ1-2, with 8 nucleotides matching TRBD1. This CDR3 comprises 14 residues. V dropped 3 bases and J dropped 8; count of bases not matched to a gene: 8. CDR1 KGHSH and CDR2 LQKENI come from the germline V gene. The CDR3 loop reads CASSPDREGHGYTF. CDR3 nucleotides: TGTGCCAGCTCACCGGACAGGGAAGGGCACGGCTACACCTTC.

The rearrangement links TRBV5-1 to TRBJ2-4; D unresolved. V lost 2 bases to trimming and J lost 0 bases, with 9 bases between them. The CDR3 is 15 amino acids. CDR1 is SGHRS, CDR2 YFSETQ, per germline. CDR3 protein: CASSLGSLAKNIQYF. Here the CDR3 DNA reads TGCGCCAGCAGCTTAGGGTCTCTAGCCAAAAACATTCAGTACTTC.

The chain recombines TRBV18 with TRBJ1-2, with D perhaps TRBD1 (5 bases). This CDR3 is 12 amino acids long. Germline lookup yields CDR1 KGHSH and CDR2 LQKENI. V lost 6 bases, J lost 7 bases, and 12 bases lay in between. The CDR3 reads CASSPGGFGYTF. In DNA form, the CDR3 reads TGTGCCAGCTCCCCGGGGGGGTTTGGCTACACCTTC. The variable domain in full, completed from reference TRBV18 and TRBJ1-2, reads NAGVMQNPRHLVRRRGQEARLRCSPMKGHSHVYWYRQLPEEGLKFMVYLQKENIIDESGMPKERFSAEFPKEGPSILRIQQVVRGDSAAYFCASSPGGFGYTFGSGTRLTVV.

The J gene is TRBJ1-5, the V gene TRBV30, with D possibly TRBD1 on 5 matching bases. Trimming left V 3 bases short and J 3 bases short, with 15 bases between. CDR3 length: 15 residues. Germline lookup yields CDR1 GTSNPN and CDR2 SVGIG (reference sequence). The CDR3 DNA follows: TGTGCCTGGAGCTCTTACGGGACGGACAATCAGCCCCAGCATTTT. Its translation is CAWSSYGTDNQPQHF. The full variable domain, with the rest looked up from reference TRBV30 and TRBJ1-5, is SQTIHQWPATLVQPVGSPLSLECTVEGTSNPNLYWYRQAAGRGLQLLFYSVGIGQISSEVPQNLSASRPQDRQFILSSKKLLLSDSGFYLCAWSSYGTDNQPQHFGDGTRLSIL.

The chain is built from TRBV4-2 and TRBJ1-4; TRBD1 agrees at 8 bases. The germline V gene has CDR1 LGHNA and CDR2 YNFKEQ. J gave up 7 bases and V 0 bases, and 7 bases lay outside the gene matches. There are 16 residues in the CDR3. The CDR3 protein is CASSQDQNRGSEKLFF. The CDR3 nucleotides read TGTGCCAGCAGCCAAGACCAAAACAGGGGGAGTGAAAAACTGTTTTTT.

The rearrangement links TRBV5-1 to TRBJ1-1; perhaps TRBD1 as D (5 bases). CDR3 length: 16 residues. Germline CDR1 SGHRS, CDR2 YFSETQ. The V end was cut by 0 bases, the J end by 3 bases, with 15 bases between. For the CDR3, the DNA is TGCGCCAGCAGCTTGGGCGGGGGTCGGTTGGACACTGAAGCTTTCTTT. Protein: CASSLGGGRLDTEAFF.

This sequence joins TRBV30 and TRBJ1-1; D uncertain. V was cut by 3 bases and J by 5 bases, with 10 bases left in between. This CDR3 spans 12 amino acids. CDR1 and CDR2 (germline): GTSNPN, SVGIG (reference sequence). CDR3 amino acids: CAWRQTLTEAFF. The CDR3 DNA is TGTGCCTGGAGGCAGACACTTACTGAAGCTTTCTTT.

The rearrangement joins TRBV6-4 to TRBJ2-4; D not certain. CDR3 length equals 17 residues. Trimming removed 0 bases from V and 0 bases from J, with 12 bases in between. Per the germline V gene, CDR1 is MRHNA and CDR2 is SNTAGT. CDR3: CASSDSGQIVAKNIQYF. DNA of the CDR3: TGTGCCAGCAGTGACTCTGGGCAGATAGTAGCCAAAAACATTCAGTACTTC.

The rearrangement joins TRBV5-1 to TRBJ2-2; D may be TRBD1 (5 bases). Germline V gives CDR1 SGHRS, CDR2 YFSETQ. This CDR3 contains 14 residues. Deletions cut 4 bases from V and 3 bases from J, with 10 bases between. The CDR3: CASSAVGDTGELFF. The CDR3 coding sequence is TGCGCCAGCAGCGCCGTAGGGGACACCGGGGAGCTGTTTTTT.

This clone was found once. This rearrangement joins TRBV4-1 to TRBJ2-5; D perhaps matches TRBD2 (5 bases). CDR3 length: 14 amino acids. The V end lost 4 bases, the J end lost 5 bases, and 14 bases lay between the germline ends. Germline loops: CDR1 MGHRA, CDR2 YSYEKL. The CDR3 reads CASSPDLNPETQYF. For the CDR3, the DNA is TGCGCCAGCAGCCCGGACTTAAATCCGGAGACCCAGTACTTC.

The V gene is TRBV25-1, the J gene TRBJ2-1, with D uncertain. The V gene's germline CDR1 is MGHDK and CDR2 SYGVNS. Between the trimmed V and J ends, which lost 5 bases and 9 bases, there was a span of 8 bases. The CDR3 runs 11 residues. The CDR3 bases are TGTGCCAGCAGTTACCTGTCTGAGCAGTTCTTC. Translation: CASSYLSEQFF.